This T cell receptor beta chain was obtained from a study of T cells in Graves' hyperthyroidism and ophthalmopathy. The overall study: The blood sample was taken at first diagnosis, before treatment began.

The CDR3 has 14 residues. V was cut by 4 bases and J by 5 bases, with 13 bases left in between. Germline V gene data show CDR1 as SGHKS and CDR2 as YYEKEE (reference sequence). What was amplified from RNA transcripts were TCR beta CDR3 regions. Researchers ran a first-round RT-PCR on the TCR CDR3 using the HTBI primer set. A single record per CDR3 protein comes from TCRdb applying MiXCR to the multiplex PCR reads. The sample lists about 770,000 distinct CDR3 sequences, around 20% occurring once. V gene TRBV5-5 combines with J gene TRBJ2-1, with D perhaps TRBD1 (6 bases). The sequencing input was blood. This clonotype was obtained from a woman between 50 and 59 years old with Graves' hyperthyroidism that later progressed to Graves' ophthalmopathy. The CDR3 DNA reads TGTGCCAGCAGCGATCTCAGGGGCAACAATGAGCAGTTCTTC. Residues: CASSDLRGNNEQFF.